This T cell receptor (beta chain) appears in the sequencing data of a study of cytomegalovirus exposure and HLA in healthy donors. Study findings and constraints: Further analysis, carried out later, found HLA-associated TCR beta chains more clonally expanded than equally common other chains. In vitro assays verified that a few CMV-associated chains recognized CMV antigens specifically. There were fewer than 200 TCR beta chains listed as cytomegalovirus-associated. Common viral pathogens were later found to be apparently linked to several of the most significant clusters.

A few counts support this clone. The target antigen is unknown. The CDR3 spans 15 residues. V lost 2 bases and J lost 6; bases outside the gene matches: 4. Germline CDR1 reads SGHVS; CDR2 reads FQNEAQ. Primers: 60 Vbeta forward and 13 Jbeta reverse. The method was immunoSEQ multiplex PCR; TCRdb's version includes in-frame clones alone and lacks a portion of them. In the table there are 150,000 or so clones, approximately 80% of which are singletons. The receptor was isolated from a woman between 25 and 40 years old in good health and CMV-seronegative. What was sequenced was PBMCs. The rearrangement joins TRBV7-8 to TRBJ2-2, with 9 bases matching TRBD1. The CDR3 loop is CASSLLRTGAGELFF. The CDR3 bases are TGTGCCAGCAGCTTACTGAGGACAGGGGCCGGGGAGCTGTTTTTT.